The clone carrying this T cell receptor beta chain showed up just once. Its antigen remains unidentified. Some clones are missing from TCRdb's copy, which holds only in-frame ones; the method was immunoSEQ multiplex PCR. The sample carries some 320,000 clones, about 82% recorded once. Per germline, CDR1 SGHNT and CDR2 YYREEE (reference sequence). The CDR3 length is 16 residues. Trimming left V 0 bases short and J 0 bases short, with 12 bases between. The data belong to a study of Ad26.COV2.S vaccination and SARS-CoV-2 variants. For the study at large: Administration of Ad26.COV2.S was intramuscular, either once or twice 56 days apart.

Treatment given: around 19 received Ad26.COV2.S at low or high dose, single or two shots; a few received placebo; per-sample allocation not given. Vaccine and placebo recipients were sampled on day 63 after the first injection. The vaccine delivered Wuhan-strain SARS-CoV-2 spike through an Ad26 vector. Study-level results: Measurement of non-spike TCR breadth gave similar results in vaccine and placebo recipients. Overall T cell responses may have been underestimated by the analyses of TCR breadth and depth.

The origin of this receptor is a person aged 18-60 years who received the Ad26.COV2.S COVID-19 vaccine or a placebo. J is TRBJ1-1 and V is TRBV5-4; no clear D. Sequencing was performed on peripheral blood, taken in a trial of Ad26.COV2.S vaccine versus placebo. CDR3 protein: CASSLDPGGMNTEAFF. CDR3 DNA: TGTGCCAGCAGCTTGGATCCGGGTGGCATGAACACTGAAGCTTTCTTT.